This T cell receptor (beta chain) is from a study of OX40 agonist ivuxolimab in advanced cancers. Study-wide results and caveats: At 0.1 to 3.0 mg/kg, CD4+ and CD8+ blood T cells expanded clonally by week 6.

Only in-frame clones appear in the TCRdb table, and some are missing; sequencing was by immunoSEQ multiplex PCR. The data contain tens of thousands of clones, approximately 89% of them singletons. This clone was counted once. Antigen: not known. The sequencing used CD4+ or CD8+ T cells sorted from blood, collected in a trial of the OX40 agonist ivuxolimab. This TCR was sampled from an adult with an advanced solid tumor such as melanoma, head and neck, liver or kidney cancer.

The CDR3 bases are TGTGCCAGCACCCTCAGGGGGGGTCCGGGTGGAAACACCATATATTTT. It codes for CASTLRGGPGGNTIYF. The chain joins TRBV11-2 to TRBJ1-3, with TRBD1 matching 7 bases. Unmatched junction bases numbered 12, after V lost 7 bases and J lost 3 bases. Germline lookup yields CDR1 SGHAT and CDR2 FQNNGV. The CDR3 is 16 residues long.